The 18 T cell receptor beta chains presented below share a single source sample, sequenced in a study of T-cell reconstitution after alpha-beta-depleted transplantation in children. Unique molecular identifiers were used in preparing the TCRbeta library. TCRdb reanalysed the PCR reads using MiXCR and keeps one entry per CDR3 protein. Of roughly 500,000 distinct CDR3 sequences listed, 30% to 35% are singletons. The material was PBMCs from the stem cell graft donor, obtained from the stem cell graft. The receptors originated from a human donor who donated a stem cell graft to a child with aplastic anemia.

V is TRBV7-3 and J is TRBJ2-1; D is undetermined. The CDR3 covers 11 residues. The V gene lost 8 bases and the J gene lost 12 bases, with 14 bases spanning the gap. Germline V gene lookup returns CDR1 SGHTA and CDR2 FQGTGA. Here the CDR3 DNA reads TGTGCCAGCGGGCTCGGAGCCAGGCAGTTCTTC. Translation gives CASGLGARQFF.

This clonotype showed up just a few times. CDR3 protein: CATSDTTGANQPQHF. CDR3 sequence (DNA): TGTGCCACCAGTGACACGACAGGGGCCAATCAGCCCCAGCATTTT. This chain links TRBV24-1 with TRBJ1-5, with 8 bases that match TRBD1. V lost 4 bases to trimming and J lost 3 bases; unmatched junction nucleotides: 4. CDR1 KGHDR and CDR2 SFDVKD come from the germline V gene. The CDR3 extends over 15 amino acids.

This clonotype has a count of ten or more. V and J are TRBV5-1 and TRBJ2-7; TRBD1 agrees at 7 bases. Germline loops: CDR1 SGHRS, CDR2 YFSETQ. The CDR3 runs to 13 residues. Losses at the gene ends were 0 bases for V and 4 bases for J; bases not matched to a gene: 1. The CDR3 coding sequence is TGCGCCAGCAGCTTGGGGACAGGATACGAGCAGTACGTC. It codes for CASSLGTGYEQYV.

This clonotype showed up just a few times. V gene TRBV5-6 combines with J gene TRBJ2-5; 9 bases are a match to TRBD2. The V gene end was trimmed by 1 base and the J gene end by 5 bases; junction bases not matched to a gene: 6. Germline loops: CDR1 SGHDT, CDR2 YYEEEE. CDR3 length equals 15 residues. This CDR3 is CASSLISGRRETQYF. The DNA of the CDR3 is TGTGCCAGCAGCTTGATTAGCGGGAGACGGGAGACCCAGTACTTC.

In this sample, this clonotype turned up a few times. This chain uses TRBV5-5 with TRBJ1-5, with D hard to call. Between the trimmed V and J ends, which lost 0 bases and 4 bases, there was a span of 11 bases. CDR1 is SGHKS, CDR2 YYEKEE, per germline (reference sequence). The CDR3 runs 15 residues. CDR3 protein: CASSLAIGGNQPQHF. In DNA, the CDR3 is TGTGCCAGCAGCTTGGCCATCGGAGGAAATCAGCCCCAGCATTTT.

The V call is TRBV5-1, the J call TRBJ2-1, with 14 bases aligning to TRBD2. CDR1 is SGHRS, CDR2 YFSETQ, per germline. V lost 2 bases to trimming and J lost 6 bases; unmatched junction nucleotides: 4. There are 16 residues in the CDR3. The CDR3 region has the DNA TGCGCCAGCAGCTTAGGGGGGACTAGCGGGAGCAATGAGCAGTTCTTC. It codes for CASSLGGTSGSNEQFF.

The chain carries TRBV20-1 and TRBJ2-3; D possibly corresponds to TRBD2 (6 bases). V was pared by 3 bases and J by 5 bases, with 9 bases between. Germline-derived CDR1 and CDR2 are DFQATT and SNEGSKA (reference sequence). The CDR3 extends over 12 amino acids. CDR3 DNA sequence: TGCAGTGCTAGGGGGACTCTAGATACGCAGTATTTT. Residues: CSARGTLDTQYF.

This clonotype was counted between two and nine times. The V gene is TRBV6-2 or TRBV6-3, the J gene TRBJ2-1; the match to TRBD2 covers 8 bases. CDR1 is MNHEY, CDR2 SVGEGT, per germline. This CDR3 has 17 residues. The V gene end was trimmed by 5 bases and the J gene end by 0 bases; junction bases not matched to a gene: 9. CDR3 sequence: CASSRYRLAGSYNEQFF. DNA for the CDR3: TGTGCCAGCAGTAGATATCGTCTAGCGGGCTCCTACAATGAGCAGTTCTTC.

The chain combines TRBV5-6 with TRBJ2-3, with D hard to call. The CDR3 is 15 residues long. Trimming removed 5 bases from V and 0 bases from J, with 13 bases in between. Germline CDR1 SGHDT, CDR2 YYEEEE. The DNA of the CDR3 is TGTGCCAGCAGTCTAGGACGACCTAGCACAGATACGCAGTATTTT. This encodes CASSLGRPSTDTQYF.

The CDR3 sequence is CASRFLGEGYLAKNIQYF. CDR3 sequence (DNA): TGTGCCAGCAGGTTTCTGGGGGAAGGTTACTTAGCCAAAAACATTCAGTACTTC. The chain employs TRBV2 and TRBJ2-4; D tentatively reads TRBD1 or TRBD2 (5 bases each). Trimming took off 6 bases at V and 0 bases at J, with 21 bases between the two ends. The CDR3 extends over 18 amino acids. Per the germline V gene, CDR1 is SNHLY and CDR2 is FYNNEI.

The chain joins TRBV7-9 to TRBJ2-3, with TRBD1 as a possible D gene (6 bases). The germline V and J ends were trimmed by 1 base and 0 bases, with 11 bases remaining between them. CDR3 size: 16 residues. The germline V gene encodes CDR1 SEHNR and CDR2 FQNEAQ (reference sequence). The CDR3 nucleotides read TGTGCCAGCAGCTTAGGGTGGACAGATAGCACAGATACGCAGTATTTT. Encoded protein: CASSLGWTDSTDTQYF.

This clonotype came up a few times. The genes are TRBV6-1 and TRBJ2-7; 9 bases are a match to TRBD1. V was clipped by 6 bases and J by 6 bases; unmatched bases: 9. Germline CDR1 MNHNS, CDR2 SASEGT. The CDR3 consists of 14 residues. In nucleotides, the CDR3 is TGTGCCAGCAGACCCGGGACAGGGTACCGCGAGCAGTACTTC. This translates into CASRPGTGYREQYF.

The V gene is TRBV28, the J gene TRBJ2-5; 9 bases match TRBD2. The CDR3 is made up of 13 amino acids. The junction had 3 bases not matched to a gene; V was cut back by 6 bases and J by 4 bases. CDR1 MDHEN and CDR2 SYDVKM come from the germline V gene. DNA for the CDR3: TGTGCCAGCAGGCTAGCGGGAATAGAGACCCAGTACTTC. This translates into CASRLAGIETQYF.

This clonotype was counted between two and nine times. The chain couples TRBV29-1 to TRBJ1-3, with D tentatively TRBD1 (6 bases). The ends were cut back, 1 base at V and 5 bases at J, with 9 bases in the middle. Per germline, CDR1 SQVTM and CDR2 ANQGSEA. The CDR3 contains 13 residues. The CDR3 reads CSVEGTARNTIYF. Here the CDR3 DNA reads TGCAGCGTTGAAGGGACAGCCCGAAACACCATATATTTT.

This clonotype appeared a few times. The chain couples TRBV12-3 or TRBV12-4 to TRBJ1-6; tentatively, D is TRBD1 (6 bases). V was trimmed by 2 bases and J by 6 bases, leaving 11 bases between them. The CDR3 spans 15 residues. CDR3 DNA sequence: TGTGCCAGCAGTTTAACAGGGCCTATTAATTCACCCCTCCACTTT. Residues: CASSLTGPINSPLHF.

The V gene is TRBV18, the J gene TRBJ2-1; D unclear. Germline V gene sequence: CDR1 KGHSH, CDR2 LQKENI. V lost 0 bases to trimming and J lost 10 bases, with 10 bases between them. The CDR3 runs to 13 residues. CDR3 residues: CASSPPNPWEQFF. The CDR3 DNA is TGTGCCAGCTCACCACCGAACCCCTGGGAGCAGTTCTTC.

The CDR3 protein is CSARLAGTNEQFF. The DNA for the CDR3 is TGCAGTGCTAGGCTAGCGGGGACCAATGAGCAGTTCTTC. This chain joins TRBV20-1 and TRBJ2-1; 9 nucleotides align to TRBD2. The ends lost 3 bases at V and 6 bases at J; junction bases unmatched: 3. The CDR3 is 13 residues long. From germline, CDR1 is DFQATT and CDR2 SNEGSKA (reference sequence).

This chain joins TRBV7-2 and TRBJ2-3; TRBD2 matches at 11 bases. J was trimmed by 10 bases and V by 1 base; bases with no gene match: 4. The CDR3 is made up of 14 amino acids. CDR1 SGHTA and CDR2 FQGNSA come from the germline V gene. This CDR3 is CASSLDWGLAAQYF. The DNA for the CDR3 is TGTGCCAGCAGCTTAGACTGGGGACTAGCGGCGCAGTATTTT. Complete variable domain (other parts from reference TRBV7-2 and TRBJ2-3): GAGVSQSPSNKVTEKGKDVELRCDPISGHTALYWYRQSLGQGLEFLIYFQGNSAPDKSGLPSDRFSAERTGGSVSTLTIQRTQQEDSAVYLCASSLDWGLAAQYFGPGTRLTVL.